This T cell receptor (beta chain) was captured by sequencing in a study of response to subunit inactivated influenza vaccine. Study-wide results and limits: The authors offered the suggestion that each seasonal influenza vaccination recruits few new T cells.

TCRdb called the RT-PCR reads again in MiXCR, with one record for every CDR3 protein. The sample records some 800,000 distinct CDR3 sequences, approximately 22% being singletons. CDR3 length: 14 residues. The V gene's germline CDR1 is MNHEY and CDR2 SVGEGT. After removal of 10 bases from V and 6 bases from J, the junction contained 8 bases not matched to a gene. Only a few counts were recorded for this clonotype. Its antigen is unknown. This receptor was identified in a man aged 45 to 65 who received an inactivated influenza vaccine. This chain joins TRBV6-2 or TRBV6-3 and TRBJ2-2, with TRBD1 matching 10 bases. The material was PBMCs from blood, obtained about 5 days after vaccination. The CDR3 protein is CATEGQGHPGELFF. The CDR3, as DNA: TGTGCCACGGAGGGACAGGGGCATCCCGGGGAGCTGTTTTTT.